Included here is one T cell receptor (beta chain) sequence, with context. What antigen it recognizes has not been identified. The source of the sample is a study of monozygotic twins with inflammatory bowel disease (dated by TCRdb to the late 2010s). Turning to the overall study: In total, approximately 28 monozygotic twin pairs made up the full study: 19 Danish pairs, all IBD-discordant, plus nine German pairs, of which four were IBD-concordant and five were IBD-discordant. Each individual had, on average, about 151 000 unique TCRalpha sequences and 181 000 unique TCRbeta sequences available for analysis. Within discordant pairs, disease-associated traits were sought mainly by comparing IBD patients with their genetically identical healthy co-twins.

As encoded in the germline V gene, CDR1 is SGDLS while CDR2 is YYNGEE. From its cysteine to its phenylalanine, the CDR3 spans 16 amino acids. Only the protein sequence is given. From each donor, a 2.5 ml peripheral blood sample was drawn into PAXgene tubes and stored at -80 degrees C. Without any T cell sorting, total RNA was extracted from whole blood using the PAXgene blood miRNA kit on an automated QIAcube. Peripheral blood from monozygotic twin pairs, either concordant or discordant for inflammatory bowel disease, underwent deep TCRalpha and TCRbeta repertoire profiling that used unique molecular barcoding. Smoking habits were recorded for all twin pairs, with individuals classified as current, former or never smokers. The investigation overall reported the following: Repertoire similarity did not differ between concordant and discordant twins, possibly due to limited statistical power. Distinction between different T cell subtypes could not be achieved in the analysis. Because patients received different immunosuppressive treatments, the repertoires may have picked up extra background noise and variability between individuals. Compared with healthy twins, IBD patients shared fewer clonotypes with other individuals, and the difference was most pronounced in patients with signs of disease activity. The results gave no support for a single strong signal or clonotype linked to IBD. IBD patients had lower TCRbeta repertoire diversity, measured by the inverse Simpson index, than their healthy co-twins.

Library preparation employed 5' RACE. The input for every TCR library was around 4,000 ng of total RNA. cDNA was synthesized with SMARTScribe reverse transcriptase in eight separate reactions per sample. During cDNA synthesis, template switching was used to introduce unique molecular identifiers that contained a 6-nucleotide sample barcode. Two nested PCRs of approximately 16 and 10 cycles amplified the TCRalpha and TCRbeta cDNA, and bead purification followed each PCR. Before amplification, cDNA was treated with uracil DNA-glycosylase and purified using the QIAquick PCR purification kit. The second PCR added Illumina TruSeq-compatible adapters along with sample-specific barcodes. TapeStation and Qubit were used to check library quality and concentration, and approximately 5 ng of each library went into the pool. Pooled libraries were sequenced on an Illumina HiSeq2500 single-index Rapid Run with 2 x 100 bp reads and custom sequencing primers. In the original analysis: PCR and sequencing errors were corrected by UMI-based consensus assembly using MiGEC version 1.2.6. MiXCR version 2.1.1 was used for V(D)J alignment, clonotype assembly and CDR3 extraction. To normalise gene usage, clonotype sharing and MAIT/NKT TCR abundance, the top 1000, 10 000 and 20 000 clonotypes in each sample were analysed. After downsampling to 27 000 UMIs, diversity was calculated as the inverse Simpson index using the vegan R package. Paired Mann-Whitney U tests were applied to discordant twin pairs, and Benjamini-Hochberg correction was used for multiple testing. After TCRdb reprocessed the reads, each CDR3 protein sequence was kept as one row, without DNA. The authors' filters were not applied to this entry. This specimen's table enumerates 350,000 to 400,000 distinct CDR3 sequences. The ten most abundant clones make up 2% to 3% of the sample.

The chain couples TRBV9 to TRBJ1-1; TCRdb outputs TRBD1, but without DNA this stays unchecked. Specimen: blood. The sequence was obtained from a human donor with ulcerative colitis or Crohn's disease, or a healthy co-twin of an affected twin (not recorded which). This receptor carries the CDR3 CASSAGDRGGNTEAFF.